The 27 T cell receptor beta chains presented below share a single source sample, sequenced in a study of OX40 agonist ivuxolimab in advanced cancers. Only in-frame clones appear in the TCRdb table, and some are missing; sequencing was by immunoSEQ multiplex PCR. Seen here are about 50,000 clones, almost 90% observed once, and the top ten hold just under 7%. The sample consisted of CD4+ or CD8+ T cells sorted from blood, taken in a trial of the OX40 agonist ivuxolimab. The source of these receptors is an adult with an advanced solid tumor such as melanoma, head and neck, liver or kidney cancer.

J is TRBJ2-5 and V is TRBV9, with TRBD2 identical over 10 bases. V lost 0 bases to trimming and J lost 4 bases; unmatched junction nucleotides: 6. The CDR3 spans 16 residues. In germline, CDR1 is SGDLS, CDR2 YYNGEE. In nucleotides, the CDR3 is TGTGCCAGCAGCGTAGAGGGAGCGGGAGGGCGAGAGACCCAGTACTTC. It specifies CASSVEGAGGRETQYF.

The genes are TRBV9 and TRBJ2-5; 12 bases agree with TRBD2. CDR3 length equals 15 residues. The germline gives CDR1 SGDLS, CDR2 YYNGEE. With V trimmed by 4 bases and J by 5 bases, 6 bases remained unmatched. This CDR3 is CASSPRLAGAETQYF. CDR3 nucleotides: TGTGCCAGCAGCCCCCGACTAGCGGGAGCGGAGACCCAGTACTTC.

V and J are TRBV6-6 and TRBJ1-2, with D maybe TRBD1 (6 bases). The V gene lost 6 bases and the J gene lost 0 bases, with 11 bases spanning the gap. The CDR3 contains 14 residues. The germline V gene encodes CDR1 MNHNY and CDR2 SVGAGI (reference sequence). The CDR3 sequence: CASSLQGTNYGYTF. For the CDR3, the DNA is TGTGCCAGCAGCCTACAGGGTACTAACTATGGCTACACCTTC.

The chain links TRBV28 to TRBJ2-5; D gene uncertain. This CDR3 has 11 amino acids. CDR1 is MDHEN, CDR2 SYDVKM, per germline. V was shortened by 6 bases and J by 3 bases, with 5 bases between the two germline ends. The CDR3 DNA is TGTGCCAGCAGGGGTAAAGAGACCCAGTACTTC. Encoded protein: CASRGKETQYF.

V gene TRBV6-1 combines with J gene TRBJ2-7; maybe TRBD1 (5 bases). The V end lost 1 base, the J end lost 3 bases, and 19 bases lay between the germline ends. The CDR3 extends over 17 amino acids. Germline CDR1 is MNHNS and CDR2 is SASEGT. The CDR3 here is CASSEVFRWQGSYEQYF. In DNA form, the CDR3 reads TGTGCCAGCAGTGAAGTGTTTAGGTGGCAGGGAAGCTACGAGCAGTACTTC.

This clone occurred once. The chain is built from TRBV7-8 and TRBJ2-3, with D unresolved. CDR1 is SGHVS and CDR2 is FQNEAQ in the germline V gene. V gave up 0 bases and J gave up 6 bases, with 7 bases separating them. CDR3 size: 13 residues. The CDR3 spells CASSLAGFDTQYF. In nucleotides, the CDR3 is TGTGCCAGCAGCTTAGCAGGTTTTGATACGCAGTATTTT. Supplemented by reference TRBV7-8 and TRBJ2-3, the full variable domain reads GAGVSQSPRYKVAKRGQDVALRCDPISGHVSLFWYQQALGQGPEFLTYFQNEAQLDKSGLPSDRFFAERPEGSVSTLKIQRTQQEDSAVYLCASSLAGFDTQYFGPGTRLTVL.

This chain connects TRBV30 to TRBJ2-7; D remains ambiguous. The germline V gene encodes CDR1 GTSNPN and CDR2 SVGIG (reference sequence). The ends were cut back, 1 base at V and 9 bases at J, with 10 bases in the middle. This CDR3 contains 11 residues. The CDR3 loop is CAWSERERQYF. The CDR3 region has the DNA TGTGCCTGGAGTGAAAGGGAAAGGCAGTACTTC.

The rearrangement uses TRBV5-1 and TRBJ2-3; D uncertain. The germline V gene encodes CDR1 SGHRS and CDR2 YFSETQ. This CDR3 has 13 amino acids. V lost 2 bases and J lost 6, with 10 bases in between. The chain's CDR3 is CASSLAKSDTQYF. The CDR3 DNA reads TGCGCCAGCAGCTTAGCGAAGAGCGATACGCAGTATTTT. The whole variable domain, remainder taken from reference TRBV5-1 and TRBJ2-3, is KAGVTQTPRYLIKTRGQQVTLSCSPISGHRSVSWYQQTPGQGLQFLFEYFSETQRNKGNFPGRFSGRQFSNSRSEMNVSTLELGDSALYLCASSLAKSDTQYFGPGTRLTVL.

This clone showed up just a few times. The chain is built from TRBV18 and TRBJ2-7; D unresolved. Trimming took 4 bases from V and 6 from J, leaving 10 bases between them. The CDR3 totals 12 residues. Germline CDR1 KGHSH, CDR2 LQKENI. This CDR3 is CASSHQTGEQYF. In nucleotides, the CDR3 is TGTGCCAGCTCACATCAGACGGGCGAGCAGTACTTC.

The V gene is TRBV28, the J gene TRBJ1-5; no clear D. Trimming pared 2 bases from V and 9 bases from J, leaving 11 bases between. CDR3 length: 13 residues. In germline, CDR1 is MDHEN, CDR2 SYDVKM. CDR3 nucleotide sequence: TGTGCCAGCAGTTTAGGAGGGCGACGGCCCCAGCATTTT. Residues: CASSLGGRRPQHF.

This chain links TRBV7-2 with TRBJ1-3; D not resolved. The CDR3 is 15 residues long. V was cut by 4 bases and J by 0 bases, with 10 bases left in between. The germline CDR1 and CDR2 sequences are SGHTA and FQGNSA. The CDR3, as DNA: TGTGCCAGCAGCTCCTACTCCACCTCTGGAAACACCATATATTTT. The encoded protein is CASSSYSTSGNTIYF.

The chain is built from TRBV28 and TRBJ1-2; 7 nucleotides align to TRBD1. CDR1 is MDHEN and CDR2 is SYDVKM in the germline V gene. The J segment lost 5 bases and the V segment lost 5 bases, leaving 8 bases of the junction unmatched. The CDR3 consists of 14 residues. CDR3 protein: CASSPRQGRYGYTF. For the CDR3, the DNA is TGTGCCAGCAGTCCAAGACAGGGAAGGTATGGCTACACCTTC.

This clone was detected once. The rearrangement uses TRBV7-9 and TRBJ1-1; D call uncertain. The ends were cut back, 4 bases at V and 0 bases at J, with 9 bases in the middle. CDR1 and CDR2 from the germline V gene are SEHNR and FQNEAQ (reference sequence). The CDR3 sequence is 14 residues long. This CDR3 reads CASSSGRMNTEAFF. The CDR3 coding sequence is TGTGCCAGCAGCTCCGGACGGATGAACACTGAAGCTTTCTTT. Full variable domain (rest looked up from reference TRBV7-9 and TRBJ1-1): DTGVSQNPRHKITKRGQNVTFRCDPISEHNRLYWYRQTLGQGPEFLTYFQNEAQLEKSRLLSDRFSAERPKGSFSTLEIQRTEQGDSAMYLCASSSGRMNTEAFFGQGTRLTVV.

The rearrangement joins TRBV6-1 to TRBJ2-7; the D call may be TRBD1 or TRBD2 (5 bases each). Trimming took off 10 bases at V and 5 bases at J, with 24 bases between the two ends. In germline, CDR1 is MNHNS, CDR2 SASEGT. The CDR3 totals 15 residues. For the CDR3, the DNA is TGTGCCACCTCGACCGGGGCGGGTATCCCGAACGAGCAGTACTTC. Translating gives CATSTGAGIPNEQYF.

The chain carries TRBV28 and TRBJ1-5; TRBD1 matches 7 bases. The length of the CDR3 is 15 residues. Losses at the gene ends were 4 bases for V and 3 bases for J; bases not matched to a gene: 6. CDR1 is MDHEN, CDR2 SYDVKM, per germline. CDR3 sequence: CASSSSGTVNQPQHF. For the CDR3, the DNA is TGTGCCAGCAGTTCCTCCGGGACAGTCAATCAGCCCCAGCATTTT.

The rearrangement joins TRBV7-3 to TRBJ2-7, with D hard to call. With 2 bases removed from V and 2 bases from J, the gap between germline ends came to 10 bases. CDR1 and CDR2 (germline): SGHTA, FQGTGA. The CDR3 spans 14 residues. The CDR3 protein is CASSLGGATYEQYF. The CDR3, as DNA: TGTGCCAGCAGCTTAGGCGGTGCGACCTACGAGCAGTACTTC.

This clone was counted a few times. The chain couples TRBV5-4 to TRBJ2-3; 11 bases line up with TRBD2. This CDR3 region has 14 residues. Germline-derived CDR1 and CDR2 are SGHNT and YYREEE (reference sequence). V lost 4 bases and J lost 4; bases outside the gene matches: 2. CDR3 in amino acids: CASSTSGSADTQYF. The CDR3 DNA reads as TGTGCCAGCAGCACTAGCGGGAGCGCAGATACGCAGTATTTT.

The gene calls are TRBV15 and TRBJ2-1; D perhaps matches TRBD2 (5 bases). Germline V gene data show CDR1 as LNHNV and CDR2 as YYDKDF (reference sequence). This CDR3 contains 13 residues. V gave up 8 bases and J gave up 2 bases, with 10 bases separating them. The CDR3 region has the DNA TGTGCCACCGCGGGTTCTCCCTACAATGAGCAGTTCTTC. Its translation: CATAGSPYNEQFF.

The chain recombines TRBV23-1 with TRBJ1-2; the D gene is possibly TRBD1 (5 bases). TRBV23-1 is an ORF, and what it does is uncertain. The CDR3 sequence is 14 residues long. V was trimmed by 4 bases and J by 2 bases, leaving 11 bases between them. This chain's CDR3 is CASSRGGENYGYTF. CDR3 DNA: TGCGCCAGCAGTCGGGGAGGGGAGAACTATGGCTACACCTTC.

The V and J genes are TRBV28 and TRBJ2-7; D perhaps matches TRBD2 (6 bases). From germline, CDR1 is MDHEN and CDR2 SYDVKM. V lost 7 bases and J 3 bases, leaving 13 bases between the germline ends. CDR3 length: 13 amino acids. The CDR3 loop reads CASNGGTDYEQYF. The CDR3 DNA reads as TGTGCCAGCAACGGAGGGACTGACTACGAGCAGTACTTC.

The rearrangement uses TRBV18 and TRBJ2-3; perhaps TRBD1 as D (6 bases). The V gene's germline CDR1 is KGHSH and CDR2 LQKENI. V shed 6 bases and J shed 3 bases, with 16 bases lying between them. The CDR3 runs 15 residues. In nucleotides, the CDR3 is TGTGCCAGCTCGGAAAATGGGCAGGGGACAGATACGCAGTATTTT. It specifies CASSENGQGTDTQYF.

The chain couples TRBV6-6 to TRBJ2-7; a weak D match, TRBD2 (7 bases). The germline V and J ends were trimmed by 6 bases and 6 bases, with 21 bases remaining between them. This CDR3 is 15 amino acids long. Germline V gene sequence: CDR1 MNHNY, CDR2 SVGAGI (reference sequence). The CDR3 here is CASSYTGTGGAEQYF. CDR3 nucleotide sequence: TGTGCCAGCAGCTATACCGGGACTGGGGGGGCCGAGCAGTACTTC.

This clone was found a few times. V and J are TRBV5-5 and TRBJ2-5; 10 bases agree with TRBD1. V lost 4 bases to trimming and J lost 4 bases; unmatched junction nucleotides: 10. Germline V gives CDR1 SGHKS, CDR2 YYEKEE (reference sequence). The CDR3 has 16 residues. CDR3 nucleotides: TGTGCCAGCAGCCTAGGGACAGGGGTTATCGGAGAGACCCAGTACTTC. Translation: CASSLGTGVIGETQYF.

The CDR3 sequence is CASSLGTGQETEAFF. DNA of the CDR3: TGCGCCAGCAGCTTGGGGACAGGGCAGGAGACTGAAGCTTTCTTT. The chain joins TRBV5-1 to TRBJ1-1, with TRBD1 matching 8 bases. The trim removed 0 bases at V and 5 bases at J, leaving 6 bases unmatched. This CDR3 comprises 15 residues. CDR1 and CDR2 from the germline V gene are SGHRS and YFSETQ.

The chain uses TRBV28 and TRBJ1-1; the D is unclear. Per the germline V gene, CDR1 is MDHEN and CDR2 is SYDVKM. Trimming took off 7 bases at V and 0 bases at J, with 12 bases between the two ends. There are 14 residues in the CDR3. CDR3 residues: CASIFGNLNTEAFF. CDR3 sequence (DNA): TGTGCCAGCATTTTTGGGAACCTGAACACTGAAGCTTTCTTT. Variable domain in full (rest from reference TRBV28 and TRBJ1-1): DVKVTQSSRYLVKRTGEKVFLECVQDMDHENMFWYRQDPGLGLRLIYFSYDVKMKEKGDIPEGYSVSREKKERFSLILESASTNQTSMYLCASIFGNLNTEAFFGQGTRLTVV.

The chain links TRBV6-4 to TRBJ2-3; D ambiguous. The CDR3 extends over 15 amino acids. Germline V gene sequence: CDR1 MRHNA, CDR2 SNTAGT. V was clipped by 2 bases and J by 11 bases, with 20 bases between them. CDR3 region: CASSDSSNPPFEQYF. CDR3 sequence (DNA): TGTGCCAGCAGTGACAGTTCCAACCCGCCGTTTGAGCAGTATTTT.

The chain links TRBV28 to TRBJ2-7, with D perhaps matching TRBD1 or TRBD2 (5 bases each). Looked up from germline, CDR1 is MDHEN and CDR2 is SYDVKM. The CDR3 is 14 amino acids. The V end lost 3 bases, the J end lost 2 bases, and 11 bases lay between the germline ends. CDR3 bases: TGTGCCAGCAGTTTGGGGGAGACCGCCTACGAGCAGTACTTC. Protein: CASSLGETAYEQYF.